The count of the clone carrying this T cell receptor beta chain is one. Germline V gene sequence: CDR1 MNHEY, CDR2 SVGAGI. The CDR3 contains 15 residues. J was trimmed by 2 bases and V by 6 bases; bases with no gene match: 4. Sequencing was performed with immunoSEQ multiplex PCR; in TCRdb, only in-frame clones are kept and a portion is missing. The sample holds about 220,000 clones; under 90% are singletons and the top ten take around 3.4%. Residents of 20 to 25 US areas, aged 18 to 89 years, made up the participants. This entry comes from a study of blood T cell repertoires in COVID-19. This chain connects TRBV6-5 to TRBJ2-6; 7 positions agree with TRBD1. The sample consisted of PBMCs or T cells enriched from blood (not recorded which). The clonotype was recovered from a woman aged 60 to 75 who had recovered from COVID-19. For the CDR3, the DNA is TGTGCCAGCAGCACAACAGGGGCTGGGGCCAACGTCCTGACTTTC. Translated: CASSTTGAGANVLTF.